These T cell receptor beta chains were read from a single sample in a study of shared clonotypes between healthy human individuals. Sequencing used immunoSEQ multiplex PCR; TCRdb keeps in-frame clones, though not all of them. The repertoire holds approximately 710,000 clones, with about nine tenths as singletons. The sequenced material came from memory CD8+ T cells from PBMCs. The receptors here all came from a man between 18 and 35 years old in good health. Some clones in this sample may be carry-over from other donors' samples. Each CDR3 is given without its conserved first and last residue. The order of the fields is CDR3 protein, V gene, clone size, J gene. The listing skips clone size in some rows; elsewhere it reads once, few, many or a size class.

CDR3: ASSQDFGMRYEQY; V: TRBV14; size: once; J: TRBJ2-7
CDR3: ASSLVGRDNEQF; V: TRBV5-5; size: -; J: TRBJ2-1
CDR3: ASSWDRGRGGEKLF; V: TRBV6-5; size: -; J: TRBJ1-4
CDR3: ASSTPSTGNYGYT; V: TRBV7-6; size: -; J: TRBJ1-2
CDR3: ASSGGAETYEQY; V: TRBV5-6; size: -; J: TRBJ2-7
CDR3: AWSFLRYNNRANVLT; V: TRBV30; size: -; J: TRBJ2-6
CDR3: ASSLARLAGQETQY; V: TRBV5-1; size: -; J: TRBJ2-5
CDR3: ASSQAWTPQETQY; V: TRBV4-1; size: -; J: TRBJ2-5
CDR3: SVEWSSGATYEQY; V: TRBV29-1; size: -; J: TRBJ2-7
CDR3: ASSSHRLVGNTEAF; V: TRBV27; size: once; J: TRBJ1-1
CDR3: ASSEGGGSSYEQY; V: TRBV6-1; size: once; J: TRBJ2-7
CDR3: ATRSQGNNQPQH; V: TRBV15; size: -; J: TRBJ1-5
CDR3: ASSLARTMNNYGYT; V: TRBV5-4; size: -; J: TRBJ1-2
CDR3: ASSGTSGNNEQF; V: TRBV27; size: -; J: TRBJ2-1
CDR3: ASKGSHYEQY; V: TRBV2; size: once; J: TRBJ2-7
CDR3: ASSPRLTRGSYEQY; V: TRBV7-8; size: -; J: TRBJ2-7
CDR3: ASSPKDRVRETQY; V: TRBV7-9; size: -; J: TRBJ2-5
CDR3: ASSGISGYEQY; V: TRBV2; size: -; J: TRBJ2-7
CDR3: ASSPGFDTIY; V: TRBV7-8; size: -; J: TRBJ1-3
CDR3: ASSLGGVSTYEQY; V: TRBV5-6; size: once; J: TRBJ2-7
CDR3: ASRTGRMNEAF; V: TRBV19; size: -; J: TRBJ1-1
CDR3: AWSLKGSYYGNTIY; V: TRBV30; size: -; J: TRBJ1-3
CDR3: ASSSGANEQF; V: TRBV28; size: -; J: TRBJ2-1
CDR3: ASSALAGAHSYNEQF; V: TRBV9; size: -; J: TRBJ2-1
CDR3: ASSQDWQANTGELF; V: TRBV14; size: -; J: TRBJ2-2
CDR3: ASSITSAPSYEQY; V: TRBV28; size: once; J: TRBJ2-7
CDR3: SVVRGYEQY; V: TRBV29-1; size: -; J: -
CDR3: ANPGTGGMGEKLF; V: TRBV10-1; size: -; J: TRBJ1-4
CDR3: AWSFFRGYEQY; V: TRBV30; size: -; J: TRBJ2-7
CDR3: ASSLWGTGDTEAF; V: TRBV28; size: -; J: TRBJ1-1
CDR3: ATQGPPRADTQY; V: TRBV13; size: once; J: TRBJ2-3
CDR3: ASTRTGKQDYGYT; V: TRBV6-4; size: -; J: TRBJ1-2
CDR3: ASSQDSPGGTEAF; V: TRBV4-1; size: -; J: TRBJ1-1
CDR3: ASSLVVAVSSYEQY; V: TRBV5-1; size: -; J: TRBJ2-7
CDR3: ASSPRPQGRYEQY; V: TRBV6-5; size: -; J: TRBJ2-7
CDR3: ASTSGSSYNEQF; V: TRBV6-5; size: -; J: TRBJ2-1
CDR3: ASSIPRGLLREKLF; V: TRBV19; size: -; J: TRBJ1-4
CDR3: ASSLQIAGPSKGQF; V: TRBV5-1; size: -; J: TRBJ2-1
CDR3: ASSLGGPGELF; V: TRBV5-6; size: -; J: TRBJ2-2
CDR3: ASSLGTVSYEQY; V: TRBV11-2; size: -; J: TRBJ2-7
CDR3: ASSDPSGVTYEQY; V: TRBV2; size: -; J: TRBJ2-7
CDR3: ASSFPSSGTGYNEQF; V: TRBV28; size: -; J: TRBJ2-1
CDR3: ASSQGILAGGSHNEQF; V: TRBV4-3; size: -; J: TRBJ2-1
CDR3: ASSLAGQSQFMNTEAF; V: TRBV7-9; size: -; J: TRBJ1-1
CDR3: ASSSRDRGRGGELF; V: TRBV13; size: few; J: TRBJ2-2
CDR3: ASSTLPQGQLGTQY; V: TRBV4-3; size: -; J: TRBJ2-3
CDR3: AISESPLAGGPNEQF; V: TRBV10-3; size: -; J: TRBJ2-1